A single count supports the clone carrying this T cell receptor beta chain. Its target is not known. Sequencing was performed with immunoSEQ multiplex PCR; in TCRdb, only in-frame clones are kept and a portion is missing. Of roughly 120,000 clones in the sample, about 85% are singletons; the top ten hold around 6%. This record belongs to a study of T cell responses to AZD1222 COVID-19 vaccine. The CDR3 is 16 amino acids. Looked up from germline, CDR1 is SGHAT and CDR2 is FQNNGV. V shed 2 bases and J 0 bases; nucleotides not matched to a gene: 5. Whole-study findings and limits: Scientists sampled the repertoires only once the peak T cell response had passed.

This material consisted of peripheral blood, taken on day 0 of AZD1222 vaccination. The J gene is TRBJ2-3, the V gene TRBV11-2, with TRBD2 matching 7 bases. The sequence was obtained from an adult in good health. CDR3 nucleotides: TGTGCCAGCAGCTTATGGGGGGGAGATAGCACAGATACGCAGTATTTT. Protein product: CASSLWGGDSTDTQYF.